This T cell receptor beta chain was identified during a study of T cell repertoires in cytomegalovirus infection. On the study more broadly: The authors used CMV epitopes that were HLA-C-restricted (recently identified) and HLA-B-restricted (well studied). From public TCR beta signatures came an indication of both CMV infection and matching HLA type.

Whole-study findings and limits: HLA-C-restricted CMV-specific TCR beta clonotypes were dominant in the ex vivo response.

MiXCR, run by TCRdb on the reads, gives a single entry per CDR3 protein. The table has roughly 920,000 distinct CDR3 sequences, 30% to 40% seen once; the top ten hold roughly 13%. This clonotype was detected a few times. Its antigen is as yet unknown. The sequencing used cultured CD8+ T cells from PBMCs, collected from culture after CMV antigen stimulation. The origin of this receptor is a human donor in good health (CMV status not recorded). Some clones in this sample may be carry-over from other donors' samples.

The CDR3 spells CASSLEGLSTDTQYF. The CDR3 DNA reads TGTGCCAGCAGCTTAGAAGGGTTGAGCACAGATACGCAGTATTTT. V and J are TRBV7-6 and TRBJ2-3; D uncertain. V gave up 1 base and J gave up 0 bases, with 8 bases separating them. The germline V gene encodes CDR1 SGHVS and CDR2 FNYEAQ. The CDR3 is 15 residues long.